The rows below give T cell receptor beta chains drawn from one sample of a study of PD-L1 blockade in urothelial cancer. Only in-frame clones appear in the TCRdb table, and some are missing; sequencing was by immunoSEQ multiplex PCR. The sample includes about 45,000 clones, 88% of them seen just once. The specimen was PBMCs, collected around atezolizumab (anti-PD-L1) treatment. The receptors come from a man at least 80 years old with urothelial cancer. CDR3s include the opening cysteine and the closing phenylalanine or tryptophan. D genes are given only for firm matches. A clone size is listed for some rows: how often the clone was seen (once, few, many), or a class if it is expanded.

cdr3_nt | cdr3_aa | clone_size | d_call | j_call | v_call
TGTGCCAGCAGTGAGCAGGCCAATCAGCCCCAGCATTTT | CASSEQANQPQHF | few | NA | TRBJ1-5 | TRBV6-1
TGTGCCAGCAGTGAAGCGGCAGCAGGTCTATTCCCCTACGAGCAGTACTTC | CASSEAAAGLFPYEQYF | NA | NA | TRBJ2-7 | TRBV6-1
TGTGCCTGGAGCGAGGGACTAGCGGGAGGGCCGGGTGAGTTCTTC | CAWSEGLAGGPGEFF | NA | TRBD2 | TRBJ2-1 | TRBV30
TGTGCCAGTAGTATAGCGCCTACCGGGACAGGGTCTACGAACATTCAGTACTTC | CASSIAPTGTGSTNIQYF | NA | TRBD1 | TRBJ2-4 | TRBV19
TGTGCCAGCAGCTTCTCCGGGGTGGATACGCAGTATTTT | CASSFSGVDTQYF | NA | NA | TRBJ2-3 | TRBV5-6
TGCGCCAGCAGCTTGGGGGGGGACTATGGCTACACCTTC | CASSLGGDYGYTF | NA | NA | TRBJ1-2 | TRBV5-1
TGTGCCAGCAGCGTCTTCGGACTAGCGGGCTCCTACAATGAGCAGTTCTTC | CASSVFGLAGSYNEQFF | NA | TRBD2 | TRBJ2-1 | TRBV9
TGCGCCAGCAGCCAGACAGGGGGAGGTCAGCCCCAGCATTTT | CASSQTGGGQPQHF | NA | TRBD1 | TRBJ1-5 | TRBV4-3
TGTGCCAGCAGTCCACGGGGAGGGGGAGAAAACACTGAAGCTTTCTTT | CASSPRGGGENTEAFF | NA | NA | TRBJ1-1 | TRBV5-4
TGCGCCAGCAGCTCACAGGGGCATGAGCAGTTCTTC | CASSSQGHEQFF | NA | TRBD1 | TRBJ2-1 | TRBV5-1
TGTGCCTGGAGGGCCGCCGGTCTAGCCACAGATACGCAGTATTTT | CAWRAAGLATDTQYF | NA | NA | TRBJ2-3 | TRBV30
TGCGCCAGCAGCTGGGGGCGGGCGGGAGGAGATACGCAGTATTTT | CASSWGRAGGDTQYF | NA | TRBD2 | TRBJ2-3 | TRBV5-1
TGTGCCAGCAGCTTGCGCGGGACCTACAATGAGCAGTTCTTC | CASSLRGTYNEQFF | NA | NA | TRBJ2-1 | TRBV5-4
TGTGCCAGCAGCTTAGGGACAGGGAGCTCCTACGAGCAGTACTTC | CASSLGTGSSYEQYF | NA | TRBD1 | TRBJ2-7 | TRBV11-2
TGTGCCAGTAGTATCAGGACTAGCGGATACAATGAGCAGTTCTTC | CASSIRTSGYNEQFF | few | TRBD2 | TRBJ2-1 | TRBV19
TGTGCCAGCAGCTTTTCTAGCGGGAGCTCCTACAATGAGCAGTTCTTC | CASSFSSGSSYNEQFF | NA | TRBD2 | TRBJ2-1 | TRBV9
TGTGCCATCGCAGACATACAAGAGACCCAGTACTTC | CAIADIQETQYF | NA | NA | TRBJ2-5 | TRBV10-3
TGCGCCAGCAGCGAAACCCAACAGGGTAGCTCCTACAATGAGCAGTTCTTC | CASSETQQGSSYNEQFF | NA | NA | TRBJ2-1 | TRBV10-2
TGTGCCAGCACTCGAGCGGGAAACACCGGGGAGCTGTTTTTT | CASTRAGNTGELFF | once | TRBD2 | TRBJ2-2 | TRBV7-9
TGCGCCAGCAGCTTTGGACAGGGCTCCTACGAGCAGTACTTC | CASSFGQGSYEQYF | NA | TRBD1 | TRBJ2-7 | TRBV5-1
TGTGCCAGCAGTGACAGGGGAAATAGCAATCAGCCCCAGCATTTT | CASSDRGNSNQPQHF | NA | NA | TRBJ1-5 | TRBV2
TGTGCCAGCAGCCCCCCCGGGACTAGCGGTCCCTACGAGCAGTACTTC | CASSPPGTSGPYEQYF | NA | TRBD2 | TRBJ2-7 | TRBV11-2
TGTGCCAGCAGTCCGGAACCCTCAGGGGGCTACGAGCAGTACTTC | CASSPEPSGGYEQYF | once | TRBD1 | TRBJ2-7 | TRBV6-5
TGTGCCTGGAGTGTAGGGGACAGGGGGCTGGAGACCCAGTACTTC | CAWSVGDRGLETQYF | NA | TRBD1 | TRBJ2-5 | TRBV30
TGTGCCAGCAGTCCCATCACCGGGTCCCATAAGAATGAGCAGTTCTTC | CASSPITGSHKNEQFF | NA | NA | TRBJ2-1 | TRBV6-6
TGTGCCAGCAGCTTGGGACAGGTCAATCAGCCCCAGCATTTT | CASSLGQVNQPQHF | NA | NA | TRBJ1-5 | TRBV5-6
TGTGCCAGCAGCGCCAGACAGGGGACGAACACTGAAGCTTTCTTT | CASSARQGTNTEAFF | once | TRBD1 | TRBJ1-1 | TRBV7-6
TGTGCCAGCTCACCGGACAGTGGTGGGACCCAGTACTTC | CASSPDSGGTQYF | NA | NA | TRBJ2-5 | TRBV18
TGTGCCAGCAGCTTGGAAGTGGGACAGGGGATCTACGAGCAGTACTTC | CASSLEVGQGIYEQYF | NA | TRBD1 | TRBJ2-7 | TRBV5-5
TGCGCCAGCAGCTTGGGTGGCAGGGACACCGGGGAGCTGTTTTTT | CASSLGGRDTGELFF | NA | NA | TRBJ2-2 | TRBV5-1
TGTGCCAGCAGCTTATCTACTAGCGGAGGCTCCTACGAGCAGTACTTC | CASSLSTSGGSYEQYF | NA | TRBD2 | TRBJ2-7 | TRBV7-2
TGTGCCAGCTCACCAGAGACAGTAGCCTACGAGCAGTACTTC | CASSPETVAYEQYF | NA | NA | TRBJ2-7 | TRBV18
TGTGCCAGCAGCAAGACAGGGGTCCCATACGAGCAGTACTTC | CASSKTGVPYEQYF | NA | TRBD1 | TRBJ2-7 | TRBV6-5
TGTGCCAGCAGCCCCGGGAGAATCTACGAGCAGTACTTC | CASSPGRIYEQYF | NA | NA | TRBJ2-7 | TRBV6-5
TGTGCCAGCAGCTTAGCGGGGAGCGGGAGGACGACCCAGTACTTC | CASSLAGSGRTTQYF | NA | TRBD2 | TRBJ2-5 | TRBV7-9
TGTGCCAGCAGCTTAGTTCGGGGCACAGATACGCAGTATTTT | CASSLVRGTDTQYF | few | NA | TRBJ2-3 | TRBV11-2
TGTGCCAGCAGCTTAGGAGGGTCGGGCGGGGAGCTGTTTTTT | CASSLGGSGGELFF | NA | NA | TRBJ2-2 | TRBV7-6
TGTGCCAGCAGCCCCTCGACAGGGGCAAAAACCTACGAGCAGTACTTC | CASSPSTGAKTYEQYF | once | TRBD1 | TRBJ2-7 | TRBV9
TGTGCCACCAGCGGAGACAGGGTGGACACTGAAGCTTTCTTT | CATSGDRVDTEAFF | few | TRBD1 | TRBJ1-1 | TRBV15
TGTGCCAGCAGCTTTGGACTAGCGGGAAGCTCCTACGAGCAGTACTTC | CASSFGLAGSSYEQYF | NA | TRBD2 | TRBJ2-7 | TRBV7-9
TGTGCCAGCAGCGTATTCGGAGGCTTGGGCTACACCTTC | CASSVFGGLGYTF | NA | NA | TRBJ1-2 | TRBV9
TGTGCTAGTGGTTTGATATCTCCACTAGCGGGACCCAGCTCCTACAATGAGCAGTTCTTC | CASGLISPLAGPSSYNEQFF | NA | TRBD2 | TRBJ2-1 | TRBV12-5
TGTGCCAGCAGTTTTCGAGTACCGGGACAGGGGGCTTACGAGCAGTACTTC | CASSFRVPGQGAYEQYF | NA | TRBD1 | TRBJ2-7 | TRBV27
TGTGCCAGCAGTTACTCATACCAGGGAAACAATGAGCAGTTCTTC | CASSYSYQGNNEQFF | NA | NA | TRBJ2-1 | TRBV6-5
TGTGCCAGCACCAAACTAGCGGGAGAAAGCCTGTTTTTT | CASTKLAGESLFF | NA | TRBD2 | TRBJ2-2 | TRBV5-6
TGTGCCAGCAGTTTAAGGGGTTCCTACAATGAGCAGTTCTTC | CASSLRGSYNEQFF | NA | NA | TRBJ2-1 | TRBV28
TGCGCCAGCAGCTCGAGTGAGCGGGAGGGCGGGCGTAATGAGCAGTTCTTC | CASSSSEREGGRNEQFF | NA | TRBD2 | TRBJ2-1 | TRBV5-1
TGTGCCTGGAGTGTATCAGGGTATAATCAGCCCCAGCATTTT | CAWSVSGYNQPQHF | once | NA | TRBJ1-5 | TRBV30
TGTGCCAGTGGGGCGGGGGTCACAGATACGCAGTATTTT | CASGAGVTDTQYF | NA | TRBD2 | TRBJ2-3 | TRBV19
TGCGCCAGCAGCAAGGAACAGGGGAGGGAGACCCAGTACTTC | CASSKEQGRETQYF | NA | NA | TRBJ2-5 | TRBV5-1
TGTGCCAGCAGCCTTAGGGGGACTAGCGGGAGGGTATGGACAGATACGCAGTATTTT | CASSLRGTSGRVWTDTQYF | NA | TRBD2 | TRBJ2-3 | TRBV9
TGTGCCAGCAGCTTAGAGGTCACGAGGGCGTACTTC | CASSLEVTRAYF | NA | NA | TRBJ2-7 | TRBV7-8
TGTGCCAGCAGTCCTCCGGGACAGGGGCGCGAGCAGTACTTC | CASSPPGQGREQYF | NA | TRBD1 | TRBJ2-7 | TRBV6-6
TGTGCCAGCAGCTTGGTGGGAGTGGCCTACGAGCAGTACTTC | CASSLVGVAYEQYF | NA | NA | TRBJ2-7 | TRBV7-9
TGTGCCAGCAGGGATTCCGACAGGCCGAATGAAAAACTGTTTTTT | CASRDSDRPNEKLFF | NA | NA | TRBJ1-4 | TRBV2
TGTGCCAGCTCACCAATACAGTCTAACACCGGGGAGCTGTTTTTT | CASSPIQSNTGELFF | NA | NA | TRBJ2-2 | TRBV18
TGTGCCAGCTCACCACGACAGGCCTCTGGGGCCAACGTCCTGACTTTC | CASSPRQASGANVLTF | NA | NA | TRBJ2-6 | TRBV18
TGTGCCAGCACTCAGGTCCCCTACGAGCAGTACTTC | CASTQVPYEQYF | NA | NA | TRBJ2-7 | TRBV7-8
TGCGCCAGCAGCTTGCCACATGGTTTGACTAATGAAAAACTGTTTTTT | CASSLPHGLTNEKLFF | few | NA | TRBJ1-4 | TRBV5-1
TGTGCCATCAGTGAGTCATCCAGAGGGAACACTGAAGCTTTCTTT | CAISESSRGNTEAFF | NA | NA | TRBJ1-1 | TRBV10-3